These 10 T cell receptor beta chains were sequenced from one sample in a study of CD8 T cells in Susac syndrome. With random hexamers, roughly 0.45 to 1 ug RNA was reverse transcribed. MiXCR was run by TCRdb on the immunoSEQ multiplex PCR reads, yielding one entry per CDR3 protein. The table lists tens of thousands of distinct CDR3 sequences, approximately 96% of them singletons. The sequenced sample consisted of CD4+ T cells from PBMCs. The receptors here all came from a human donor with multiple sclerosis.

The chain links TRBV29-1 to TRBJ2-7; D might be TRBD1 (6 bases). Germline-derived CDR1 and CDR2 are SQVTM and ANQGSEA. Trimming cost V 7 bases and J 3 bases, with 13 bases left between them. CDR3 size: 12 residues. Here the CDR3 DNA reads TGCAGCGCCGGAGGACAGAGCTACGAGCAGTACTTC. As protein: CSAGGQSYEQYF.

V gene TRBV24-1 combines with J gene TRBJ2-7; the match to TRBD1 covers 9 bases. The length of the CDR3 is 15 residues. In germline, CDR1 is KGHDR, CDR2 SFDVKD. V gave up 5 bases and J gave up 4 bases; unmatched junction bases: 8. The DNA of the CDR3 is TGTGCCACCAGTGGGGCCGGGACAGGGCTTTACGAGCAGTACTTC. Amino acids: CATSGAGTGLYEQYF.

The J gene is TRBJ2-7, the V gene TRBV12-3 or TRBV12-4, with D unclear. V was cut by 2 bases and J by 5 bases, with 13 bases left in between. This CDR3 contains 14 residues. CDR3 coding DNA: TGTGCCAGCAGTTTATCAGGACCCGGCAACGAGCAGTACTTC. It codes for CASSLSGPGNEQYF.

The V and J genes are TRBV10-2 and TRBJ2-1; tentatively, D is TRBD2 (5 bases). Germline V gene data show CDR1 as WSHSY and CDR2 as SAAADI. V lost 7 bases and J lost 8, with 12 bases in between. CDR3 length: 12 residues. The CDR3 nucleotides read TGCGCCAGCACCTCGGACGGGGATGAGCAGTTCTTC. It yields the protein CASTSDGDEQFF.

V and J are TRBV5-6 and TRBJ1-4, with no clear D. CDR3 length: 17 amino acids. Looked up from germline, CDR1 is SGHDT and CDR2 is YYEEEE. The V end lost 2 bases, the J end lost 4 bases, and 18 bases lay between the germline ends. As DNA, the CDR3 is TGTGCCAGCAGCTTCCGGACGCTCCTAGGCGGTAATGAAAAACTGTTTTTT. It encodes CASSFRTLLGGNEKLFF.

The CDR3 sequence: CASSYLAGRQVTQYF. CDR3 nucleotide sequence: TGTGCCAGCAGTTACCTGGCAGGGCGGCAGGTTACGCAGTATTTT. The J gene is TRBJ2-3, the V gene TRBV6-2 or TRBV6-3; D might be TRBD1 (5 bases). Germline V gene data show CDR1 as MNHEY and CDR2 as SVGEGT. The CDR3 sequence is 15 residues long. Trimming took 2 bases from V and 8 from J, leaving 17 bases between them.

The count of this clonotype is one. The V call is TRBV12-3 or TRBV12-4, the J call TRBJ1-5, with D possibly TRBD1 on 5 matching bases. This CDR3 is built from 14 residues. Deletions cut 3 bases from V and 6 bases from J, with 12 bases between. The CDR3 sequence: CASSLRGAGQPQHF. The CDR3 DNA is TGTGCCAGCAGTTTGAGAGGGGCAGGTCAGCCCCAGCATTTT.

The V gene is TRBV30, the J gene TRBJ2-7; 7 nucleotides align to TRBD2. The V gene's germline CDR1 is GTSNPN and CDR2 SVGIG (reference sequence). CDR3 length: 15 residues. The V gene end was trimmed by 0 bases and the J gene end by 0 bases; junction bases not matched to a gene: 5. CDR3 sequence reads: CAWSVRSSGSYEQYF. CDR3 DNA: TGTGCCTGGAGTGTACGTTCTAGCGGCTCCTACGAGCAGTACTTC.

The chain recombines TRBV7-9 with TRBJ1-2; D uncertain. V lost 0 bases, J lost 0 bases, and 5 bases lay in between. Germline V CDR1 and CDR2: SEHNR, FQNEAQ (reference sequence). The CDR3 runs 14 residues. The CDR3 reads CASSLAAPNYGYTF. CDR3 bases: TGTGCCAGCAGCTTAGCGGCACCTAACTATGGCTACACCTTC.

The chain uses TRBV5-1 and TRBJ2-3; tentative D call: TRBD1 (6 bases). Per germline, CDR1 SGHRS and CDR2 YFSETQ. The CDR3 runs 17 residues. Trimming removed 0 bases at V and 0 bases at J, with 14 bases between. Here the CDR3 reads CASSLAGQGISTDTQYF. The CDR3 DNA sequence: TGCGCCAGCAGCTTGGCAGGTCAGGGGATAAGCACAGATACGCAGTATTTT.